Sequencing of this T cell receptor (beta chain) was carried out in a study of response to subunit inactivated influenza vaccine. Study-level points and caveats: The authors put forward the suggestion that each seasonal influenza vaccination may bring in only a limited number of new T cells.

The CDR3 is made up of 14 amino acids. V lost 6 bases to trimming and J lost 4 bases, with 13 bases between them. Germline assignment: CDR1 ENHRY and CDR2 SYGVKD. This clonotype was detected only a few times. Antigen unknown. From the RT-PCR reads, TCRdb called clonotypes with MiXCR, one entry per CDR3 protein. Of 450,000 to 600,000 distinct CDR3 sequences in the sample, 6% to 9% were seen once. The sample was PBMCs from blood, taken 23 months after vaccination. This TCR was sampled from a man aged 50-75 years who received an inactivated influenza vaccine. J is TRBJ2-1 and V is TRBV10-3; D unclear. The CDR3 sequence is CAIRTNPPYNEQFF. The CDR3 nucleotides are TGTGCCATCAGGACAAACCCCCCTTACAATGAGCAGTTCTTC.